The 9 T cell receptor beta chains reported below all come from one sample, sequenced in a study of post-analysis software for immune sequencing data. Their cognate antigens are unknown. Whole-study findings and limits: The five TRBV segments detected at higher frequency in patients than in controls included TRBV5-6, TRBV5-1 and TRBV20-1.

Carried by the TCR beta cDNA libraries were unique molecular identifiers. A single record per CDR3 protein comes from TCRdb applying MiXCR to the PCR reads. This sample yields hundreds of thousands of distinct CDR3 sequences, of which roughly 40% are seen a single time; more than 1.5% belongs to the top ten. The sequencing input was blood. These receptors all stem from a girl aged 10 to 17 with multiple sclerosis.

V is TRBV12-3 or TRBV12-4 and J is TRBJ2-1; 12 nucleotides line up with TRBD2. The CDR3 contains 19 residues. The V segment lost 5 bases and the J segment 4 bases; nucleotides outside the gene matches: 15. CDR3 protein: CASSAGWTSGTLGYNEQFF. The CDR3 DNA reads as TGTGCCAGCAGTGCGGGGTGGACTAGCGGGACCCTGGGGTACAATGAGCAGTTCTTC.

This chain joins TRBV12-3 or TRBV12-4 and TRBJ1-4, with D unresolved. This CDR3 has 13 amino acids. Trimming shortened V by 6 bases and J by 5 bases, and 10 bases separated the two germline ends. CDR3: CASRGRNNEKLFF. CDR3 DNA: TGTGCCAGCAGGGGCAGGAACAATGAAAAACTGTTTTTT.

This chain joins TRBV20-1 and TRBJ2-5; 12 bases match TRBD2. The J call may be in error: the DNA end matches TRBJ2-7 better. The germline V gene has CDR1 DFQATT and CDR2 SNEGSKA (reference sequence). The CDR3 consists of 13 residues. Here the CDR3 DNA reads TGCAGTGCTCCCGGGACTAGCGGGTACGAGCAGTACTTC. Its protein is CSAPGTSGYEQYF.

The sample holds a few counts of this clonotype. This sequence joins TRBV6-5 and TRBJ2-7; 11 bases line up with TRBD2. V lost 10 bases and J lost 4; bases outside the gene matches: 15. Germline V lookup: CDR1 MNHEY, CDR2 SVGAGI. The length of the CDR3 is 16 residues. The CDR3 spells CATCPGTSGGLYEQYF. CDR3 coding DNA: TGTGCCACCTGTCCCGGGACTAGCGGCGGATTATACGAGCAGTACTTC.

As to this clonotype: With a much larger clone just one base away, this may be a read error. J is TRBJ2-3 and V is TRBV7-7; 9 bases agree with TRBD2. CDR1 and CDR2 (germline): SSHAT, FNYEAQ (reference sequence). V lost 7 bases, J lost 3 bases, and 8 bases stayed unmatched. The CDR3 is 15 residues long. The CDR3 loop reads CASNASSGETDTQYF. The CDR3 DNA follows: TGTGCCAGCAACGCATCTAGCGGGGAGACAGATACGCAGTATTTT.

V is TRBV10-3 and J is TRBJ2-5, with a weak D call TRBD1 (6 bases). CDR3 length: 13 residues. The V end lost 8 bases, the J end lost 2 bases, and 12 bases lay between the germline ends. Germline loops: CDR1 ENHRY, CDR2 SYGVKD. CDR3 sequence (DNA): TGTGCCATCGCCGAGGACAGTCAAGAGACCCAGTACTTC. It encodes CAIAEDSQETQYF.

This clonotype was recorded only once. The chain couples TRBV6-1 to TRBJ1-5; no clear D. CDR1 and CDR2 from the germline V gene are MNHNS and SASEGT. V lost 2 bases and J 5 bases, leaving 7 bases between the germline ends. This CDR3 is built from 13 residues. The CDR3 sequence: CASSEQLHQPQHF. The CDR3 DNA sequence: TGTGCCAGCAGTGAACAACTACATCAGCCCCAGCATTTT.

V is TRBV10-3 and J is TRBJ1-5; a possible D gene is TRBD1 (6 bases). The CDR3 has 15 residues. Per the germline V gene, CDR1 is ENHRY and CDR2 is SYGVKD. Trimming took 4 bases from V and 3 from J, leaving 13 bases between them. The CDR3, as DNA: TGTGCCATCAGTGTTAACAGGGAAGCCAATCAGCCCCAGCATTTT. Its translation is CAISVNREANQPQHF.

This chain joins TRBV12-3 or TRBV12-4 and TRBJ2-4; D unresolved. The germline V and J ends were trimmed by 1 base and 0 bases, with 10 bases remaining between them. This CDR3 spans 16 amino acids. The CDR3 sequence is CASSLGGTLAKNIQYF. The CDR3 nucleotides read TGTGCCAGCAGTTTAGGCGGTACCTTAGCCAAAAACATTCAGTACTTC.